The 17 T cell receptor beta chains listed next were all sequenced from one sample in a study of control samples from healthy donors and cancer patients (dated by TCRdb to 2018 to 2021). Library construction relied on the immunoSEQ multiplex PCR assay. TCRdb mirrors the immuneACCESS table, restricted to in-frame sequences. Some clones are absent from its copies; in checked studies, under half trace to an unresolved V gene, and the reason for the others is unknown. For this sample there are 80,000 or so clones; around 94% appear just once. Clones ranked in the top ten supply roughly 6.2% of the sample. Material for sequencing was blood. The receptors shown here come from a woman in her thirties or forties in good health.

The chain uses TRBV2 and TRBJ2-7; unclear D gene. V dropped 8 bases and J dropped 1 base, with 15 bases sitting between them. The CDR3 extends over 14 amino acids. CDR1 and CDR2 from the germline V gene are SNHLY and FYNNEI. The CDR3 here is CASVSGSLSYEQYF. CDR3 DNA sequence: TGTGCCAGCGTTTCCGGGTCCCTTTCCTACGAGCAGTACTTC. The variable domain in full, completed from reference TRBV2 and TRBJ2-7, reads EPEVTQTPSHQVTQMGQEVILRCVPISNHLYFYWYRQILGQKVEFLVSFYNNEISEKSEIFDDQFSVERPDGSNFTLKIRSTKLEDSAMYFCASVSGSLSYEQYFGPGTRLTVT.

The J gene is TRBJ2-2, the V gene TRBV6-5, with D unclear. V lost 2 bases to trimming and J lost 3 bases, with 7 bases between them. In germline, CDR1 is MNHEY, CDR2 SVGAGI. The CDR3 is 14 residues long. Here the CDR3 DNA reads TGTGCCAGCAGTTACACCGGGTACACCGGGGAGCTGTTTTTT. Residues: CASSYTGYTGELFF.

V is TRBV5-4 and J is TRBJ2-1; D is perhaps TRBD2 (6 bases). Trimming pared 3 bases from V and 5 bases from J, leaving 12 bases between. The CDR3 covers 14 residues. Germline V gives CDR1 SGHNT, CDR2 YYREEE (reference sequence). The CDR3 loop reads CASSWGDGDNEQFF. CDR3 in DNA: TGTGCCAGCAGCTGGGGGGATGGGGACAATGAGCAGTTCTTC. Variable domain in full (rest from reference TRBV5-4 and TRBJ2-1): ETGVTQSPTHLIKTRGQQVTLRCSSQSGHNTVSWYQQALGQGPQFIFQYYREEENGRGNFPPRFSGLQFPNYSSELNVNALELDDSALYLCASSWGDGDNEQFFGPGTRLTVL.

V gene TRBV4-1 combines with J gene TRBJ1-5, with 7 bases matching TRBD1. CDR3 length: 15 residues. Germline-derived CDR1 and CDR2 are MGHRA and YSYEKL. V dropped 5 bases and J dropped 3; count of bases not matched to a gene: 7. The CDR3 DNA sequence: TGCGCCAGCAGCACAGGGGTTGCGGCCAATCAGCCCCAGCATTTT. This gives the protein CASSTGVAANQPQHF.

This clone has just one count. The chain carries TRBV3-1 (or the pseudogene TRBV3-2) and TRBJ2-1; no clear D. V lost 2 bases and J lost 7, with 12 bases in between. The CDR3 runs to 14 residues. Germline V gene lookup returns CDR1 LGHDT and CDR2 YNNKEL (reference sequence). The CDR3 bases are TGTGCCAGCAGCCAAATGGCGGATCTAAATGAGCAGTTCTTC. Its protein product is CASSQMADLNEQFF.

The chain links TRBV19 to TRBJ2-1; 7 bases are shared with TRBD1. With 9 bases clipped from V and 2 bases from J, the junction kept 13 bases outside the gene matches. CDR1 is LNHDA and CDR2 is SQIVND in the germline V gene (reference sequence). The CDR3 has 16 amino acids. CDR3 amino acids: CASRSSTGATYNEQFF. CDR3 nucleotide sequence: TGTGCCAGCAGAAGCTCCACAGGGGCGACCTACAATGAGCAGTTCTTC. Full variable domain (rest looked up from reference TRBV19 and TRBJ2-1): DGGITQSPKYLFRKEGQNVTLSCEQNLNHDAMYWYRQDPGQGLRLIYYSQIVNDFQKGDIAEGYSVSREKKESFPLTVTSAQKNPTAFYLCASRSSTGATYNEQFFGPGTRLTVL.

The chain combines TRBV7-8 with TRBJ2-2; D unresolved. The CDR3 contains 19 residues. Trimming removed 6 bases from V and 2 bases from J, with 25 bases in between. CDR1 and CDR2 from the germline V gene are SGHVS and FQNEAQ. This CDR3 is CASRLRMRKRAPNTGELFF. The CDR3 DNA reads TGTGCCAGCAGACTTAGGATGAGGAAGCGCGCGCCAAACACCGGGGAGCTGTTTTTT. The full variable domain, completed using reference TRBV7-8 and TRBJ2-2, is GAGVSQSPRYKVAKRGQDVALRCDPISGHVSLFWYQQALGQGPEFLTYFQNEAQLDKSGLPSDRFFAERPEGSVSTLKIQRTQQEDSAVYLCASRLRMRKRAPNTGELFFGEGSRLTVL.

Worth noting for this clone: A junction end diverges from the germline sequence, so it may reflect a read error. The chain uses TRBV7-9 and TRBJ2-6; tentative D call: TRBD1 (5 bases). The CDR3 is 17 residues long. Germline CDR1 is SEHNR and CDR2 is FQNEAQ (reference sequence). CDR3 region: CASSLVGEISGANVPTF. The CDR3, as DNA: TGTGCCAGCAGCTTAGTAGGAGAAATCTCTGGGGCCAACGTCCCGACTTTC.

The J gene is TRBJ1-5, the V gene TRBV30; D is ambiguous. The CDR3 sequence is 13 residues long. V was shortened by 0 bases and J by 4 bases, with 7 bases between the two germline ends. Per germline, CDR1 GTSNPN and CDR2 SVGIG (reference sequence). The CDR3 region has the DNA TGTGCCTGGAGTGTAGTGGGGAATCAGCCCCAGCATTTT. Protein: CAWSVVGNQPQHF.

J is TRBJ2-3 and V is TRBV7-3, with D possibly matching TRBD1 (6 bases). The CDR3 totals 14 residues. Per the germline V gene, CDR1 is SGHTA and CDR2 is FQGTGA. V was clipped by 6 bases and J by 0 bases, with 10 bases between them. In DNA form, the CDR3 reads TGTGCCAGCAGGAGGGACACTAGCACAGATACGCAGTATTTT. It translates to CASRRDTSTDTQYF.

The chain uses TRBV6-2 or TRBV6-3 and TRBJ2-7; 8 bases are a match to TRBD1. Trimming at V came to 2 bases and at J to 3 bases, leaving 0 bases not matched to a gene. The CDR3 spans 13 residues. Per the germline V gene, CDR1 is MNHEY and CDR2 is SVGEGT. The CDR3 coding sequence is TGTGCCAGCAGTTACGACAGGGGCTACGAGCAGTACTTC. This sequence encodes CASSYDRGYEQYF.

In this sample, this clone turned up once. This chain connects TRBV5-5 to TRBJ1-5, with TRBD1 matching over 7 bases. CDR3 size: 15 residues. The germline V gene encodes CDR1 SGHKS and CDR2 YYEKEE (reference sequence). J lost 8 bases, V lost 0 bases, and 8 bases had no gene match. The CDR3 here is CASSLVQGVYEPQHF. The DNA of the CDR3 is TGTGCCAGCAGCTTGGTTCAGGGGGTTTACGAGCCCCAGCATTTT. Together with reference TRBV5-5 and TRBJ1-5, the CDR3 gives the full variable domain: DAGVTQSPTHLIKTRGQQVTLRCSPISGHKSVSWYQQVLGQGPQFIFQYYEKEERGRGNFPDRFSARQFPNYSSELNVNALLLGDSALYLCASSLVQGVYEPQHFGDGTRLSIL.

This chain connects TRBV18 to TRBJ2-3, with 8 positions matching TRBD2. CDR1 is KGHSH and CDR2 is LQKENI in the germline V gene. V was clipped by 3 bases and J by 0 bases; unmatched bases: 8. This CDR3 has 17 residues. CDR3 bases: TGTGCCAGCTCACCGACTTCTAGCGGGTACAGCACAGATACGCAGTATTTT. Translated: CASSPTSSGYSTDTQYF.

J is TRBJ2-7 and V is TRBV6-1, with no clear D. CDR1 MNHNS and CDR2 SASEGT come from the germline V gene. The CDR3 covers 14 residues. Trimming pared 2 bases from V and 0 bases from J, leaving 8 bases between. The CDR3 region has the DNA TGTGCCAGCAGTGAACCGGATTCCTCCTACGAGCAGTACTTC. Residues: CASSEPDSSYEQYF.

The chain links TRBV29-1 to TRBJ2-7; D unclear. Germline CDR1 is SQVTM and CDR2 is ANQGSEA. The CDR3 has 15 amino acids. V was pared by 4 bases and J by 2 bases, with 18 bases between. Here the CDR3 DNA reads TGCAGCGTTGTGGGGTCGGAGTCAGCGACCTACGAGCAGTACTTC. Protein sequence: CSVVGSESATYEQYF.

The rearrangement joins TRBV6-5 to TRBJ1-5; no firm D call. Germline loops: CDR1 MNHEY, CDR2 SVGAGI. Between the trimmed V and J ends, which lost 6 bases and 3 bases, there was a span of 15 bases. The CDR3 loop spans 15 amino acids. The CDR3 region is CASSMRGGNNQPQHF. DNA of the CDR3: TGTGCCAGCAGCATGCGTGGAGGTAACAATCAGCCCCAGCATTTT.

With regard to this clone: The junction differs from germline at one of its ends, possibly a read error. The gene calls are TRBV6-6 and TRBJ1-2, with unresolved D. This CDR3 is built from 13 residues. Germline-derived CDR1 and CDR2 are MNHNY and SVGAGI (reference sequence). Here the CDR3 reads CASSYDGSYGHTF. The CDR3 nucleotides read TGTGCCAGCAGTTATGACGGGTCCTATGGCCACACCTTC.